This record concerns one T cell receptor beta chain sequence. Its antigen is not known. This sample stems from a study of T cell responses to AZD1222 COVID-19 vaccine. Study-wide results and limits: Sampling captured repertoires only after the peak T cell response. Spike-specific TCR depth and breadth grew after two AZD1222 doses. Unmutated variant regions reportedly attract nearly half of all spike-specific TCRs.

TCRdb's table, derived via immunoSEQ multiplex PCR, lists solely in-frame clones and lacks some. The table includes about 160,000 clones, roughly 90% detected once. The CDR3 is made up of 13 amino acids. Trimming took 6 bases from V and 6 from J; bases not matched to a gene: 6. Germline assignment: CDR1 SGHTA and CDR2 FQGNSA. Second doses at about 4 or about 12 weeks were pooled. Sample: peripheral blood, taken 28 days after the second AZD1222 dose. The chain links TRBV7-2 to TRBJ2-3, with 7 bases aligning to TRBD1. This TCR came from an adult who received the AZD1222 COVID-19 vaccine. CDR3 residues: CASRQGSRDTQYF. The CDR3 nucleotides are TGTGCCAGCAGACAGGGGAGCCGGGATACGCAGTATTTT.